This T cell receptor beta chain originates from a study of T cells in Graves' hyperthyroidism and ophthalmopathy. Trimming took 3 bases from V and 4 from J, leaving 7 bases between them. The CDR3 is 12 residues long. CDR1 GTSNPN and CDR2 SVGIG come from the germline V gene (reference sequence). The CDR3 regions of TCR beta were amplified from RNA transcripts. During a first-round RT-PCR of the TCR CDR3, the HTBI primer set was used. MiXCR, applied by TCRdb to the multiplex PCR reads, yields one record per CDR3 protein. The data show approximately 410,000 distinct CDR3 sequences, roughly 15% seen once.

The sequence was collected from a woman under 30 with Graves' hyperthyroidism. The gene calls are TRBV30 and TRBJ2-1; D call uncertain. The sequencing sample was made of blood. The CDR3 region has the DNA TGTGCCTGGAGCCAGATTTACAATGAGCAGTTCTTC. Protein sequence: CAWSQIYNEQFF.